The rows below give T cell receptor beta chains drawn from one sample of a study of blood T cell repertoires in COVID-19. Repertoires were generated with immunoSEQ multiplex PCR, while TCRdb's copy carries only in-frame clones and drops some. This sample yields around 69,000 clones, of which nearly 90% are seen a single time; about 5% belongs to the top ten. The sample consisted of peripheral blood. Source of these receptors: a woman aged 50 to 65 with active COVID-19. Both conserved end residues are part of each CDR3. The D gene is left open where the match is weak. Clone size is stated in some rows and not others, as once, few, many or a class when expanded.

clone_size j_call v_call d_call cdr3_nt cdr3_aa
. TRBJ1-6 TRBV9 TRBD1 TGTGCCAGCAGCCCTATGGGACAGGGTAATTCACCCCTCCACTTT CASSPMGQGNSPLHF
. TRBJ1-1 TRBV2 TRBD1 TGTGCCAGCAGCGGGGACAGGAGTAGGACTGAAGCTTTCTTT CASSGDRSRTEAFF
once TRBJ1-1 TRBV12-3/TRBV12-4 TRBD1 TGTGCCAGCAGTTTAAACAGGGGGACTGAAGCTTTCTTT CASSLNRGTEAFF
. TRBJ2-1 TRBV5-1 . TGCGCCAGCAGCTTCCTCGGGGTACTTAATGAGCAGTTCTTC CASSFLGVLNEQFF
. TRBJ2-7 TRBV19 . TGTGCCAGCAACTCCAGGGGACATTCCTACGAGCAGTACTTC CASNSRGHSYEQYF
once TRBJ2-7 TRBV3-1/TRBV3-2 TRBD2 TGTGCCAGCAGCCACCTGGGACTAGCGGGTAACGGGGGGGAGCAGTACTTC CASSHLGLAGNGGEQYF
. TRBJ2-3 TRBV24-1 TRBD2 TGTGCCACCAGTGATTTCGGACTAGACCACGGGGCGCAGTATTTT CATSDFGLDHGAQYF
. TRBJ1-4 TRBV7-9 . TGTGCCAGCAGCTTAGGACTGGGGGCAAGGGAAAAACTGTTTTTT CASSLGLGAREKLFF
. TRBJ2-5 TRBV7-9 TRBD1 TGTGCCAGCAGACAGACAGGGGCTATCGGTGAGACCCAGTACTTC CASRQTGAIGETQYF
. TRBJ1-4 TRBV9 TRBD1 TGTGCCAGCAGCATCGGACAGGGGGCAACTAATGAAAAACTGTTTTTT CASSIGQGATNEKLFF
once TRBJ2-7 TRBV27 . TGTGCCAGCGCGTCCCCTTACGAGCAGTACTTC CASASPYEQYF
. TRBJ2-4 TRBV6-5 . TGTGCCACCCAGGGGTGGGGGGCCAAAAACATTCAGTACTTC CATQGWGAKNIQYF
. TRBJ2-7 TRBV12-3/TRBV12-4 . TGTGCCAGCAGCCCGTTCTCCTACGAGCAGTACTTC CASSPFSYEQYF
. TRBJ1-5 TRBV5-1 . TGCGCCAGCAGCCTGAGTTCGGGGGATAATCAGCCCCAGCATTTT CASSLSSGDNQPQHF
. TRBJ1-4 TRBV4-1 . TGCGCCAGCAGCCCAAGCAGCGCAACTAATGAAAAACTGTTTTTT CASSPSSATNEKLFF
few TRBJ2-7 TRBV5-1 TRBD2 TGCGCCAGCAGCTATATAGCGGGAGTAGGGGAGCAGTACTTC CASSYIAGVGEQYF
. TRBJ1-2 TRBV14 TRBD1 TGTGCCAGCAGCCGGGGGACAGGGCCCTATGGCTACACCTTC CASSRGTGPYGYTF
. TRBJ1-5 TRBV24-1 TRBD1 TGTGCCACCCAGGGGGCAGGTCAGCCCCAGCATTTT CATQGAGQPQHF
few TRBJ1-4 TRBV9 TRBD1 TGTGCCAGCAGCGTGACCCCAGGGGGAGCTAATGAAAAACTGTTTTTT CASSVTPGGANEKLFF
. TRBJ2-1 TRBV6-1 . TGTGCCAGCAGTGAATCGGTGCGGGGGCACAATGAGCAGTTCTTC CASSESVRGHNEQFF
. TRBJ1-1 TRBV19 . TGTGCCAGTAGCGAGCGGGTCAACACTGAAGCTTTCTTT CASSERVNTEAFF
. TRBJ2-3 TRBV2 . TGTGCCAGCAGTGAAGGGACTACTCACACAGATACGCAGTATTTT CASSEGTTHTDTQYF
. TRBJ2-5 TRBV30 TRBD1 TGTGCCACCGGACAGGGGGCCTTTCAGACCCAGTACTTC CATGQGAFQTQYF
once TRBJ2-7 TRBV27 . TGTGCCACTAGGCAGGGGTTTGGAGAGCAGTACTTC CATRQGFGEQYF
once TRBJ1-6 TRBV3-1/TRBV3-2 . TGTGCCAGCAGCCCACGTGGGGGCCGTTCACCCCTCCACTTT CASSPRGGRSPLHF
. TRBJ1-2 TRBV15 . TGTGCCACCGTCCTAGGTAACTATGGCTACACCTTC CATVLGNYGYTF
. TRBJ1-1 TRBV27 TRBD1 TGTGCCAGCAGTTTAGTCGCAGGGGGCGGTAAGAACACTGAAGCTTTCTTT CASSLVAGGGKNTEAFF
. TRBJ1-5 TRBV19 TRBD1 TGTGCCAGTAGTATAGAGGGACAGTTCAATCAGCCCCAGCATTTT CASSIEGQFNQPQHF
few TRBJ2-1 TRBV12-3/TRBV12-4 TRBD2 TGTGCCAGCAGCCCGGGACTAAACAATGAGCAGTTCTTC CASSPGLNNEQFF